A single T cell receptor (beta chain) is shown here with its context. Its binding antigen is unknown. No base quality information exists; no much larger clone differs at one position. Using the deep immunoSEQ assay, multiplex PCR amplified TCR CDR3 regions from genomic DNA. Genomic DNA extracted from each cell subset was distributed evenly over all wells of several immunoSEQ 96-well plates, and each plate served as one replicate. For sorted subsets, each replicate PCR was loaded with around 220 ng genomic DNA, equivalent to 25,000 to 30,000 T cell genomes. The purified libraries were quantified using a Qubit 3.0 fluorometer, sized with a Bioanalyzer 2100, and then quantified again using the KAPA Library Quantification kit. A separate single-read 150-cycle Illumina NextSeq 550 flow cell was used to sequence each immunoSEQ 96-well plate. The authors' analysis ran thus. Because the immunoSEQ output held only junctional sequences and lacked quality scores, the filtering could not match the filtering applied to full-length reads. Sequences were annotated with PyIR, a Python wrapper for IgBLAST v1.9, using IMGT germline references to assign V/J genes and CDR3. Reads with weak V/J assignments (E-value above 1e-6), missing CDR3, stop codons, out-of-frame junctions, or ambiguous translated residues were removed. V3J clonotypes were defined as sequences sharing the same inferred V gene, J gene, and CDR3 amino acid sequence. Percentage overlap between repertoires was computed as shared unique clonotypes divided by the size of the smaller repertoire. Three approaches were used to assess repertoire richness: RTK rarefaction, the Chao1 estimator, and Recon v2.1 estimates of unobserved clonotypes. Generation probabilities for all TCRbeta clonotypes obtained by the gDNA method from a handful of donors were computed using OLGA. Not all clones reach the TCRdb copy of this immuneACCESS table, which keeps in-frame sequences only. Checked studies attribute under half of the gap to unresolved V genes and leave the rest unexplained. For V, J and clone size, that table is used; D and trimming come from the DNA. The sample data list just over 2,000,000 clones, and about 95% of these were observed just once. The top ten hold 0.13% of the sample.

The data derive from a study of shared clonotypes between healthy human individuals (dated by TCRdb to between 2020 and 2021). Background for the entire study: Three men and a couple of women, aged 18 to 49 years, made up the cohort. To increase sequencing depth and limit assay-specific biases, different laboratories used diverse techniques to prepare libraries and sequence TCR repertoires. Leukapheresis yielded between about 0.9 and 9.5 billion PBMCs per donor. For each donor, three plates each were used for CD4 naive and CD4 memory, two plates were used for CD8 naive, and one plate was used for CD8 memory. To estimate repertoire size and how much clonotypes are shared between individuals, the study performed deep sequencing of blood TCR repertoires from roughly five healthy adults.

The V and J ends are trimmed by 6 bases and 0 bases, leaving 15 bases between them. The germline V gene specifies MDHEN as CDR1 and SYDVKM as CDR2. From the cysteine up to the phenylalanine, the CDR3 has a length of 15 residues. This entry keeps only the CDR3 DNA: 45 bases, framed from base 1. Healthy HIV-negative adults with no recently reported acute infections or vaccinations were included as donors. Only Caucasian adults living in Nashville, Tennessee, USA were represented among the donors. CD4+ T cells were enriched by magnetic negative selection, after which naive cells were positively selected on CD45RA and the negative fraction was taken as the memory subset. Blood was collected by leukapheresis, and PBMCs were isolated by Ficoll-Histopaque density gradient centrifugation and then cryopreserved in liquid nitrogen vapor phase. Analytical flow cytometry was used to check the purity and quantity of each magnetically sorted T cell population. Genomic DNA was isolated from every sorted fraction and measured by UV absorbance on a Nanodrop 2000c.

The investigation overall reported the following: Larger estimated clonotype richness was generally found for naive subsets than for memory subsets. Sampling was restricted to blood, and TCR repertoires in tissue are likely to differ from TCR repertoires in blood. Pairwise subsampling indicated that sequencing depth was expected to affect the degree of clonotype sharing among donors. Compared with non-shared clonotypes, the clonotypes found in all four sorted-subset donors had higher generation probabilities. Because the study included a small number of donors, the genetic and exposure-history diversity represented was limited. About 5% of naive CD4, 3% to 3.5% of naive CD8, approximately 2.2% of memory CD4, and roughly 0.4% of memory CD8 clonotypes were shared across a few donors. Even with the large sequencing depth, rarefaction of the sorted-subset datasets indicated that sequencing was incomplete.

The source of this sequence is a man aged 18 to 29 in good health. This chain joins TRBV28 to TRBJ2-7; perhaps TRBD1 is the D gene, with 5 bases matching. The sequenced sample was naive CD4+ T cells sorted from blood. The cell subset or site label, read with the paper, signifies: CD45RA+ positively selected. The bases read TGTGCCAGCAGCACCTATGACAGACTCTCCTACGAGCAGTACTTC. This translates into CASSTYDRLSYEQYF.